This T cell receptor (beta chain) was captured in a study of shared clonotypes between healthy human individuals. The V and J ends lost 11 bases and 6 bases respectively, with 13 bases between them. This CDR3 is 12 amino acids long. The germline V gene encodes CDR1 MNHNY and CDR2 SVGAGI (reference sequence). Naive CD8 cells were CD45RO-negative, positively selected for CCR7, excluding terminally differentiated effector memory CD45RA+ cells. General study points: Despite large depth, rarefaction showed incomplete sorted-subset sequencing. An anticipated effect of sequencing depth on clonotype sharing among donors was recognized. Non-shared clonotypes had lower generation probabilities than clonotypes shared by all four sorted-subset donors.

Regarding this clone: Its antigen is currently unknown.

Each cell subset's genomic DNA was divided evenly among several immunoSEQ plates. Generated by immunoSEQ multiplex PCR, the TCRdb table keeps only in-frame clones and is missing some. The data contain about 2 million clones, about 95% of them seen just once; the ten biggest clones take up 1% to 1.3%. The source is a young man in good health. The sequenced material came from naive CD8+ T cells sorted from blood. The chain is built from TRBV6-6 and TRBJ2-2; a weak D match, TRBD2 (7 bases). As DNA, the CDR3 is TGTGCCGCCGAGGGGGGGCCCGGGGAGCTGTTTTTT. Protein sequence: CAAEGGPGELFF.